One T cell receptor beta chain is described in this entry. Its recognized antigen is unknown. No qualities accompany the bases; no much larger clone lies one base away. Genomic DNA was extracted from sorted cells for sequencing of the TCRbeta CDR3 region. TCRbeta CDR3 regions were sequenced using the immunoSEQ Assay. Not all clones reach the TCRdb copy of this immuneACCESS table, which keeps in-frame sequences only. Checked studies attribute under half of the gap to unresolved V genes and leave the rest unexplained. The table for this sample lists roughly 96,000 clones; about 84% of them were counted only once. The ten largest clones take up roughly 6% of the sample. The CDR3 sequence holds 16 residues, the cysteine and phenylalanine included. The retained sequence is limited to the CDR3, 48 bases, with the frame set at the first base. At the junction V is shortened by 1 base and J by 3 bases; bases outside the gene matches: 7. CDR1 SGHTA and CDR2 FQGTGA are derived from the germline V gene.

The source of the sample is a study of OX40 agonist ivuxolimab in advanced cancers. Looking at the study overall: Ivuxolimab was a fully human IgG2 agonistic monoclonal antibody targeting the costimulatory receptor OX40 (CD134). Intravenous ivuxolimab was administered to patients every 2 weeks at six dose levels: 0.01, 0.1, 0.3, 1.5, 3 and 10 mg/kg. Of the roughly 51 patients in dose escalation, about 20 had hepatocellular carcinoma, about 15 had melanoma, 9 had renal cell carcinoma and 9 had head and neck cancer. The dose-escalation cohort was 82.7% male with a mean age of roughly 62 years, ranging from 23 to 79. Prior anti-PD-1, anti-PD-L1 or anti-CTLA-4 therapy was permitted, and 30% to 50% of dose-escalation patients had received checkpoint inhibitors. Three dose-escalation patients achieved partial responses, one with hepatocellular carcinoma and two with cutaneous melanoma. Peripheral TCRbeta sequencing aimed to test whether ivuxolimab altered TCR sequence diversity and caused clonal T-cell expansion. The monotherapy dose-escalation portion (N of about 57 patients) of the phase I ivuxolimab trial is reported in the paper. What the authors observed across the whole study: After ivuxolimab, expanded clones were on average more numerous among CD8+ T cells than among CD4+ T cells. Partial responders in the 0.1-3.0 mg/kg groups had among the lowest normalized peripheral clonal expansion, especially among CD8+ T cells. Which antigens the clonally expanded peripheral T cells were specific for was not determined. At doses of 0.1 to 3.0 mg/kg, clonal expansion of both CD4+ and CD8+ T cells in blood was seen between baseline and week 6. Low levels of normalized T-cell clonal expansion were also seen in some patients who did not respond.

The trial excluded patients who had a history of autoimmune disease or who were on systemic immunosuppression. In every dose cohort, peripheral blood was drawn for TCR sequencing at baseline, cycle 4 day 1, and cycle 7 day 1. The samples were drawn from a first-in-human, open-label, multicenter phase I dose-escalation trial of ivuxolimab. Adults with locally advanced or metastatic head and neck squamous cell, hepatocellular, melanoma or renal cell carcinoma were enrolled in the trial. Before TCR sequencing, CD4+ T cells and CD8+ T cells were sorted from peripheral blood as separate populations. The sequencing here drew on CD4+ or CD8+ T cells sorted from blood, taken in a trial of the OX40 agonist ivuxolimab. The origin of this receptor is an adult with an advanced solid tumor such as melanoma, head and neck, liver or kidney cancer. The sequence joins TRBV7-3 to TRBJ1-2; the junction holds 8 bases that match TRBD1. The CDR3 is CASSLNAGGADYGYTF. In nucleotide form, the sequence is TGTGCCAGCAGCTTAAATGCAGGGGGCGCCGACTATGGCTACACCTTC.